Listed below are T cell receptor beta chains from one sample, sequenced in a study of blood T cell repertoires in COVID-19. The assay was immunoSEQ multiplex PCR, and TCRdb's table has in-frame clones only and misses some. This table has about 410,000 clones, about nine tenths appearing once. Sequenced input: peripheral blood. The receptor set was obtained from a young woman with active or convalescent COVID-19. CDR3s include the opening cysteine and the closing phenylalanine or tryptophan. Fields, in order: V gene, J gene, D gene, clone size, CDR3 protein, CDR3 DNA. The D gene is left open where the match is weak. The size field is filled for only some rows; it gives once, few, many or a size class.

v_call: TRBV30
j_call: TRBJ1-4
d_call: -
clone_size: -
cdr3_aa: CAWSVLSGGNKLFF
cdr3_nt: TGTGCCTGGAGTGTACTTTCGGGGGGGAATAAACTGTTTTTT

v_call: TRBV6-6
j_call: TRBJ1-6
d_call: TRBD1
clone_size: few
cdr3_aa: CASSYEDRGQTLHF
cdr3_nt: TGTGCCAGCAGTTACGAGGACAGGGGGCAGACCCTCCACTTT

v_call: TRBV5-1
j_call: TRBJ2-3
d_call: TRBD2
clone_size: -
cdr3_aa: CASSFSGPEDTQYF
cdr3_nt: TGCGCCAGCAGTTTTAGCGGGCCCGAGGATACGCAGTATTTT

v_call: TRBV9
j_call: TRBJ2-2
d_call: -
clone_size: -
cdr3_aa: CASSGRSNTGELFF
cdr3_nt: TGTGCCAGCAGCGGGAGATCTAACACCGGGGAGCTGTTTTTT

v_call: TRBV19
j_call: TRBJ1-1
d_call: TRBD1
clone_size: once
cdr3_aa: CASSMVPGTGEAFF
cdr3_nt: TGTGCCAGTAGTATGGTCCCCGGGACAGGAGAAGCTTTCTTT

v_call: TRBV3-1/TRBV3-2
j_call: TRBJ2-7
d_call: TRBD1
clone_size: -
cdr3_aa: CASCDRVSYEQYF
cdr3_nt: TGTGCCAGCTGCGACAGGGTGAGCTACGAGCAGTACTTC

v_call: TRBV29-1
j_call: TRBJ1-5
d_call: -
clone_size: few
cdr3_aa: CSVGAGGYQPQHF
cdr3_nt: TGCAGCGTTGGAGCGGGGGGATATCAGCCCCAGCATTTT

v_call: TRBV10-3
j_call: TRBJ2-7
d_call: TRBD1
clone_size: -
cdr3_aa: CAAYPGQGAFEQYF
cdr3_nt: TGTGCCGCGTATCCGGGACAGGGTGCTTTCGAGCAGTACTTC

v_call: TRBV3-1/TRBV3-2
j_call: TRBJ2-2
d_call: -
clone_size: -
cdr3_aa: CASSQDKRGLGGELFF
cdr3_nt: TGTGCCAGCAGCCAAGATAAAAGGGGTTTAGGCGGGGAGCTGTTTTTT

v_call: TRBV11-2
j_call: TRBJ1-2
d_call: TRBD1
clone_size: once
cdr3_aa: CASNSGQGYGYTF
cdr3_nt: TGTGCCAGCAATTCCGGACAGGGGTATGGCTACACCTTC

v_call: TRBV5-6
j_call: TRBJ2-7
d_call: TRBD2
clone_size: -
cdr3_aa: CASSLRLAGDLTYEQYF
cdr3_nt: TGTGCCAGCAGCTTGAGGCTAGCGGGAGATCTTACCTACGAGCAGTACTTC

v_call: TRBV6-1
j_call: TRBJ1-5
d_call: -
clone_size: -
cdr3_aa: CASGSSNQPQHF
cdr3_nt: TGTGCCAGCGGGAGTAGCAATCAGCCCCAGCATTTT

v_call: TRBV7-2
j_call: TRBJ2-7
d_call: TRBD1
clone_size: -
cdr3_aa: CASSLTRTGYEQYF
cdr3_nt: TGTGCCAGCAGCTTAACACGGACAGGGTACGAGCAGTACTTC

v_call: TRBV3-1/TRBV3-2
j_call: TRBJ2-5
d_call: -
clone_size: -
cdr3_aa: CASSLGQQETQYF
cdr3_nt: TGTGCCAGCAGCCTGGGACAACAAGAGACCCAGTACTTC

v_call: TRBV7-2
j_call: TRBJ2-3
d_call: TRBD2
clone_size: -
cdr3_aa: CASSLEQGTSGGPRAQYF
cdr3_nt: TGTGCCAGCAGCTTAGAGCAAGGGACTAGCGGGGGGCCGAGGGCGCAGTATTTT

v_call: TRBV18
j_call: TRBJ2-3
d_call: -
clone_size: -
cdr3_aa: CASSPLDLTDTQYF
cdr3_nt: TGTGCCAGCTCACCATTGGACTTAACAGATACGCAGTATTTT

v_call: TRBV19
j_call: TRBJ2-1
d_call: TRBD2
clone_size: -
cdr3_aa: CASSFSTSPQFF
cdr3_nt: TGTGCCAGTAGTTTTTCGACTAGCCCGCAGTTCTTC

v_call: TRBV6-6
j_call: TRBJ1-6
d_call: TRBD1
clone_size: -
cdr3_aa: CASKGSGGYNSPLHF
cdr3_nt: TGTGCCAGCAAAGGTTCAGGGGGCTATAATTCACCCCTCCACTTT

v_call: TRBV11-1
j_call: TRBJ1-1
d_call: -
clone_size: -
cdr3_aa: CASSLQENTEAFF
cdr3_nt: TGTGCCAGCAGCTTGCAGGAGAACACTGAAGCTTTCTTT

v_call: TRBV5-1
j_call: TRBJ2-7
d_call: -
clone_size: -
cdr3_aa: CASSLYAQPGYEQYF
cdr3_nt: TGCGCCAGCAGCTTGTATGCCCAGCCAGGGTACGAGCAGTACTTC

v_call: TRBV4-1
j_call: TRBJ1-2
d_call: -
clone_size: -
cdr3_aa: CASSQATGSYGYTF
cdr3_nt: TGCGCCAGCAGCCAAGCTACAGGGTCCTATGGCTACACCTTC

v_call: TRBV2
j_call: TRBJ2-7
d_call: TRBD1
clone_size: -
cdr3_aa: CASKGQGVSEQYF
cdr3_nt: TGTGCCAGCAAGGGACAGGGTGTAAGCGAGCAGTACTTC

v_call: TRBV5-1
j_call: TRBJ1-6
d_call: -
clone_size: -
cdr3_aa: CASSPDTPNSPLHF
cdr3_nt: TGCGCCAGCAGCCCGGACACACCTAATTCACCCCTCCACTTT

v_call: TRBV5-1
j_call: TRBJ1-1
d_call: TRBD1
clone_size: few
cdr3_aa: CASSLRTGEVSEAFF
cdr3_nt: TGCGCCAGCAGCCTTCGGACAGGGGAGGTTAGTGAAGCTTTCTTT

v_call: TRBV10-1
j_call: TRBJ1-1
d_call: -
clone_size: once
cdr3_aa: CASSTSFSEAFF
cdr3_nt: TGCGCCAGCAGTACATCTTTCTCTGAAGCTTTCTTT

v_call: TRBV19
j_call: TRBJ1-5
d_call: -
clone_size: once
cdr3_aa: CASSISRVNQPQHF
cdr3_nt: TGTGCCAGTAGTATTTCCAGGGTTAATCAGCCCCAGCATTTT

v_call: TRBV2
j_call: TRBJ2-1
d_call: TRBD2
clone_size: -
cdr3_aa: CASGGFNEQFF
cdr3_nt: TGTGCGAGCGGGGGGTTCAATGAGCAGTTCTTC

v_call: TRBV5-1
j_call: TRBJ2-7
d_call: TRBD2
clone_size: -
cdr3_aa: CASSPTGGYEQYF
cdr3_nt: TGCGCCAGCAGCCCCACGGGGGGGTACGAGCAGTACTTC

v_call: TRBV11-3
j_call: TRBJ2-1
d_call: TRBD2
clone_size: -
cdr3_aa: CASSGRLAGDFHEQFF
cdr3_nt: TGTGCCAGCAGCGGGAGACTAGCGGGAGATTTCCATGAGCAGTTCTTC

v_call: TRBV18
j_call: TRBJ1-1
d_call: -
clone_size: -
cdr3_aa: CASSPAMLNTEAFF
cdr3_nt: TGTGCCAGCTCACCGGCCATGTTAAACACTGAAGCTTTCTTT